The source of this T cell receptor beta chain is a study of CD8 T cells in ankylosing spondylitis. Germline lookup yields CDR1 DFQATT and CDR2 SNEGSKA (reference sequence). The V end was cut by 6 bases, the J end by 8 bases, with 13 bases between. This CDR3 spans 11 amino acids. Many counts were recorded for this clonotype. TCRdb reprocessed the 5' RACE reads via MiXCR and lists one record per CDR3 protein. The profile shows about 130,000 distinct CDR3 sequences, around 7.9% of them singletons. The genes are TRBV20-1 and TRBJ1-1; no reliable D call. The clonotype comes from a female donor with ankylosing spondylitis or in good health (not recorded which). Sequencing was performed on blood, either unsorted or a sorted T cell fraction (not recorded which). The CDR3 spells CSAGQEGEAFF. Here the CDR3 DNA reads TGCAGTGCCGGCCAGGAAGGGGAAGCTTTCTTT.